Presented here are 30 T cell receptor beta chains from one specimen sequenced in a study of blood T cell repertoires in COVID-19. Only in-frame clones appear in the TCRdb table, and some are missing; sequencing was by immunoSEQ multiplex PCR. Among more than 55,000 clones listed, about 70% were seen once. The sequencing sample was made of peripheral blood. These receptors were collected from an older woman with acute or convalescent COVID-19.

This clone appeared a few times. The chain employs TRBV5-4 and TRBJ1-5; D possibly corresponds to TRBD1 (6 bases). The CDR3 totals 15 residues. V was shortened by 0 bases and J by 3 bases, with 10 bases between the two germline ends. The V gene's germline CDR1 is SGHNT and CDR2 YYREEE (reference sequence). Here the CDR3 DNA reads TGTGCCAGCAGCTTGGGAGGGGGATTCAATCAGCCCCAGCATTTT. Encoded protein: CASSLGGGFNQPQHF.

The chain has TRBV10-2 and TRBJ2-3; D may be TRBD1 (6 bases). Trimming took 2 bases from V and 4 from J, leaving 7 bases between them. CDR1 is WSHSY, CDR2 SAAADI, per germline. This CDR3 has 13 amino acids. CDR3 sequence reads: CASSEPGADTQYF. Written as DNA, the CDR3 is TGCGCCAGCAGTGAGCCAGGGGCAGATACGCAGTATTTT.

V gene TRBV20-1 combines with J gene TRBJ2-3; 7 bases align to TRBD1. Germline lookup yields CDR1 DFQATT and CDR2 SNEGSKA (reference sequence). The CDR3 is 11 amino acids. Germline trimming cut 5 bases from V and 11 bases from J; bases unmatched to any gene: 7. Here the CDR3 DNA reads TGCAGTGCTGCCAGACAGGGTGAGCAGTATTTT. Protein sequence: CSAARQGEQYF.

This chain connects TRBV3-1 (or the pseudogene TRBV3-2) to TRBJ2-3, with 9 nucleotides matching TRBD1. The CDR3 spans 19 residues. J was trimmed by 1 base and V by 2 bases; bases with no gene match: 13. Germline lookup yields CDR1 LGHDT and CDR2 YNNKEL (reference sequence). Here the CDR3 DNA reads TGTGCCAGCAGCCAATACACCCGGACAGGGGCCTCAGGCACAGATACGCAGTATTTT. Protein sequence: CASSQYTRTGASGTDTQYF.

CDR3: CASSLNRGGAQETQYF. DNA for the CDR3: TGTGCCAGCTCACTCAATCGCGGGGGGGCCCAAGAGACCCAGTACTTC. The chain employs TRBV18 and TRBJ2-5, with 9 positions matching TRBD2. V was clipped by 4 bases and J by 1 base; unmatched bases: 7. Germline assignment: CDR1 KGHSH and CDR2 LQKENI. The CDR3 sequence is 16 residues long.

This clone was observed a handful of times. The rearrangement links TRBV27 to TRBJ2-2; D is perhaps TRBD1 (5 bases). V shed 4 bases and J shed 4 bases, with 19 bases lying between them. Germline loops: CDR1 MNHEY, CDR2 SMNVEV (reference sequence). The CDR3 contains 17 residues. Written as DNA, the CDR3 is TGTGCCAGCAGTTGGGGCAAAGGCGGTAGAGGCACCGGGGAGCTGTTTTTT. Protein sequence: CASSWGKGGRGTGELFF.

The V call is TRBV30, the J call TRBJ1-6; weak D call: TRBD1 (6 bases). V lost 2 bases and J lost 9, with 14 bases in between. The CDR3 runs 14 residues. Germline V gives CDR1 GTSNPN, CDR2 SVGIG (reference sequence). The DNA for the CDR3 is TGTGCCTGGAGTAGGGGGGGGCCGAGTTCACCCCTCCACTTT. Translation: CAWSRGGPSSPLHF.

The chain joins TRBV5-1 to TRBJ1-1, with a possible D match to TRBD1 (5 bases). Trimming took 4 bases from V and 5 from J, leaving 18 bases between them. Per germline, CDR1 SGHRS and CDR2 YFSETQ. The CDR3 contains 15 residues. The CDR3 region has the DNA TGCGCCAGCAGCACGCTTCTCAGGGAAGGGACTGAAGCTTTCTTT. Its translation is CASSTLLREGTEAFF. The full variable domain, completed using reference TRBV5-1 and TRBJ1-1, is KAGVTQTPRYLIKTRGQQVTLSCSPISGHRSVSWYQQTPGQGLQFLFEYFSETQRNKGNFPGRFSGRQFSNSRSEMNVSTLELGDSALYLCASSTLLREGTEAFFGQGTRLTVV.

The V call is TRBV5-4, the J call TRBJ2-7; 14 nucleotides align to TRBD2. This CDR3 is 15 amino acids long. Trimming took 7 bases from V and 7 from J; bases not matched to a gene: 10. The V gene's germline CDR1 is SGHNT and CDR2 YYREEE (reference sequence). The CDR3 is CASSLTGTSGREQYF. In nucleotides, the CDR3 is TGTGCCAGCTCGCTAACCGGGACTAGCGGGAGAGAGCAGTACTTC.

The genes are TRBV18 and TRBJ1-4, with D perhaps TRBD1 (6 bases). Trimming stripped 1 base from V and 0 bases from J, with 9 bases between. CDR1 is KGHSH, CDR2 LQKENI, per germline. This CDR3 is 16 amino acids long. This chain's CDR3 is CASSPRTEATNEKLFF. CDR3 nucleotides: TGTGCCAGCTCACCACGGACAGAAGCAACTAATGAAAAACTGTTTTTT.

The rearrangement joins TRBV10-3 to TRBJ2-4; 8 nucleotides agree with TRBD1. Germline assignment: CDR1 ENHRY and CDR2 SYGVKD. V shed 6 bases, J shed 8 bases, and the junction held 6 bases outside the gene matches. This CDR3 has 13 amino acids. As DNA, the CDR3 is TGTGCCATCAGCCCGGACAGGGAGGACATTCAGTACTTC. Protein product: CAISPDREDIQYF.

The rearrangement joins TRBV9 to TRBJ2-2, with 7 nucleotides matching TRBD1. The CDR3 extends over 14 amino acids. V was clipped by 4 bases and J by 6 bases; unmatched bases: 6. Germline loops: CDR1 SGDLS, CDR2 YYNGEE. CDR3: CASSSAGGPGELFF. CDR3 coding DNA: TGTGCCAGCAGCAGTGCAGGGGGACCCGGGGAGCTGTTTTTT.

The rearrangement links TRBV21-1 to TRBJ2-7; the table's D call of TRBD1 was not tested on the DNA. TRBV21-1 is marked as a pseudogene. The CDR3 covers 15 residues. The CDR3, as DNA: TGTGCCAGCAGCAAAGTCCCGGACACGGAATACGAGCAGTACTTC. This codes for CASSKVPDTEYEQYF.

There are many counts of this clone. The chain links TRBV5-1 to TRBJ2-2; 10 nucleotides agree with TRBD2. Germline V lookup: CDR1 SGHRS, CDR2 YFSETQ. J gave up 7 bases and V 4 bases, and 4 bases lay outside the gene matches. This CDR3 spans 14 amino acids. CDR3 in DNA: TGCGCCAGCAGCCCCCGGACTAGCGGCGGGGAGCTGTTTTTT. Amino acids: CASSPRTSGGELFF.

The V and J genes are TRBV2 and TRBJ2-3; the match to TRBD2 covers 12 bases. The germline gives CDR1 SNHLY, CDR2 FYNNEI. This CDR3 has 15 residues. V lost 5 bases to trimming and J lost 8 bases; unmatched junction nucleotides: 8. The CDR3: CASSSTSGGIGTQYF. The CDR3 bases are TGTGCCAGCAGTAGTACTAGCGGGGGGATAGGTACGCAGTATTTT. The variable domain in full, with the rest retrieved from reference TRBV2 and TRBJ2-3, is EPEVTQTPSHQVTQMGQEVILRCVPISNHLYFYWYRQILGQKVEFLVSFYNNEISEKSEIFDDQFSVERPDGSNFTLKIRSTKLEDSAMYFCASSSTSGGIGTQYFGPGTRLTVL.

The genes are TRBV5-1 and TRBJ1-1; maybe TRBD1 (6 bases). Germline V gene lookup returns CDR1 SGHRS and CDR2 YFSETQ. V shed 4 bases and J shed 1 base, with 11 bases lying between them. This CDR3 has 14 amino acids. Written as DNA, the CDR3 is TGCGCCAGCAGCCCAGACAGGACGAACACTGAAGCTTTCTTT. Translation gives CASSPDRTNTEAFF.

The CDR3 bases are TGTGCTAGTGGTTCGTCCGGGCCGGGAGGCAATGAGCAGTTCTTC. It specifies CASGSSGPGGNEQFF. This chain joins TRBV12-5 and TRBJ2-1; 7 positions match TRBD2. In germline, CDR1 is LGHNT, CDR2 FRNRAP. V gave up 4 bases and J gave up 6 bases; unmatched junction bases: 9. The CDR3 is 15 amino acids.

The CDR3 region is CAWSQGTYEQYF. DNA of the CDR3: TGTGCCTGGAGTCAGGGAACCTACGAGCAGTACTTC. The chain has TRBV30 and TRBJ2-7; tentatively, D is TRBD1 (5 bases). This CDR3 comprises 12 residues. Germline V gene data show CDR1 as GTSNPN and CDR2 as SVGIG (reference sequence). Trimming stripped 2 bases from V and 2 bases from J, with 7 bases between. The variable domain in full, with the rest retrieved from reference TRBV30 and TRBJ2-7, is SQTIHQWPATLVQPVGSPLSLECTVEGTSNPNLYWYRQAAGRGLQLLFYSVGIGQISSEVPQNLSASRPQDRQFILSSKKLLLSDSGFYLCAWSQGTYEQYFGPGTRLTVT.

Here the CDR3 reads CASSLGAGLSGANVLTF. In DNA, the CDR3 is TGTGCCAGCAGCTTAGGGGCAGGGCTCTCTGGGGCCAACGTCCTGACTTTC. The chain joins TRBV5-5 to TRBJ2-6; TRBD1 is a possible D gene (5 bases). CDR3 size: 17 residues. V lost 2 bases, J lost 0 bases, and 12 bases lay in between. Germline V CDR1 and CDR2: SGHKS, YYEKEE (reference sequence).

The chain combines TRBV19 with TRBJ1-2, with 12 bases matching TRBD1. There are 15 residues in the CDR3. Trimming took 7 bases from V and 7 from J; bases not matched to a gene: 10. Germline assignment: CDR1 LNHDA and CDR2 SQIVND (reference sequence). The CDR3 DNA follows: TGTGCCAGTACCGGAGGGACAGGGGGCGCGGTTGGCTACACCTTC. Its protein product is CASTGGTGGAVGYTF.

V gene TRBV6-5 combines with J gene TRBJ2-5, with a tentative D call TRBD1 (6 bases). Germline lookup yields CDR1 MNHEY and CDR2 SVGAGI. This CDR3 has 15 amino acids. V lost 4 bases and J 2 bases, leaving 14 bases between the germline ends. Here the CDR3 reads CASSSWTELQETQYF. CDR3 nucleotides: TGTGCCAGCAGTTCCTGGACAGAATTGCAAGAGACCCAGTACTTC.

The CDR3 loop is CASTRTGANTGELFF. The DNA of the CDR3 is TGTGCCAGCACTAGGACAGGGGCGAACACCGGGGAGCTGTTTTTT. The chain is built from TRBV2 and TRBJ2-2; 9 bases line up with TRBD1. Trimming removed 7 bases from V and 0 bases from J; junction bases left unmatched: 3. The V gene's germline CDR1 is SNHLY and CDR2 FYNNEI. The length of the CDR3 is 15 residues.

The J gene is TRBJ1-4, the V gene TRBV9, with 9 nucleotides matching TRBD1. J lost 10 bases, V lost 4 bases, and 11 bases had no gene match. The CDR3 spans 15 residues. Germline lookup yields CDR1 SGDLS and CDR2 YYNGEE. The CDR3 DNA follows: TGTGCCAGCAGCCCCACGGGACAGGGAGGTGGAAAACTGTTTTTT. It encodes CASSPTGQGGGKLFF. Full variable domain (outside the CDR3, taken from reference TRBV9 and TRBJ1-4): DSGVTQTPKHLITATGQRVTLRCSPRSGDLSVYWYQQSLDQGLQFLIQYYNGEERAKGNILERFSAQQFPDLHSELNLSSLELGDSALYFCASSPTGQGGGKLFFGSGTQLSVL.

The V gene is TRBV7-9, the J gene TRBJ2-5, with a weak D call TRBD2 (6 bases). CDR3 length equals 16 residues. V lost 1 base and J lost 2, with 14 bases in between. CDR1 and CDR2 from the germline V gene are SEHNR and FQNEAQ (reference sequence). Here the CDR3 reads CASSLGAGTAQETQYF. The CDR3 DNA sequence: TGTGCCAGCAGCTTAGGGGCGGGGACGGCGCAAGAGACCCAGTACTTC.

This clone appeared a few times. The chain combines TRBV30 with TRBJ1-6; 8 bases are a match to TRBD1. Trimming at V came to 5 bases and at J to 6 bases, leaving 3 bases not matched to a gene. This CDR3 region has 13 residues. The germline V gene has CDR1 GTSNPN and CDR2 SVGIG (reference sequence). CDR3 in amino acids: CAWQQGVNSPLHF. Written as DNA, the CDR3 is TGTGCCTGGCAACAGGGGGTTAATTCACCCCTCCACTTT. The full variable domain, with the rest looked up from reference TRBV30 and TRBJ1-6, is SQTIHQWPATLVQPVGSPLSLECTVEGTSNPNLYWYRQAAGRGLQLLFYSVGIGQISSEVPQNLSASRPQDRQFILSSKKLLLSDSGFYLCAWQQGVNSPLHFGNGTRLTVT.

This chain connects TRBV10-1 to TRBJ1-2; D is uncertain. This CDR3 region has 14 residues. CDR1 and CDR2 from the germline V gene are WNHNN and SYGVQD (reference sequence). Trimming took 2 bases from V and 4 from J, leaving 11 bases between them. This CDR3 reads CASSEAARGYGYTF. The CDR3 DNA is TGCGCCAGCAGTGAGGCTGCAAGAGGCTATGGCTACACCTTC.

This clone was seen just once. The chain joins TRBV6-2 or TRBV6-3 to TRBJ2-3, with a possible D match to TRBD1 (6 bases). The germline V gene has CDR1 MNHEY and CDR2 SVGEGT. The CDR3 loop spans 15 amino acids. V lost 0 bases, J lost 1 base, and 8 bases lay in between. The DNA of the CDR3 is TGTGCCAGCAGTTACTCGAGACAGGGCACAGATACGCAGTATTTT. Protein: CASSYSRQGTDTQYF.

The rearrangement uses TRBV11-2 and TRBJ2-2; 11 bases align to TRBD2. Germline V CDR1 and CDR2: SGHAT, FQNNGV. There are 16 residues in the CDR3. V trimming: 1 base; J trimming: 4 bases; junction bases outside the gene matches: 2. CDR3 sequence reads: CASSLGGLAVTGELFF. CDR3 bases: TGTGCCAGCAGCTTAGGGGGACTAGCGGTCACCGGGGAGCTGTTTTTT.

This chain joins TRBV27 and TRBJ1-2, with D tentatively TRBD1 (6 bases). V was trimmed by 3 bases and J by 0 bases, leaving 14 bases between them. The CDR3 sequence is 16 residues long. Germline V gene data show CDR1 as MNHEY and CDR2 as SMNVEV (reference sequence). The CDR3 region is CASSLGQGKANYGYTF. The CDR3 DNA reads TGTGCCAGCAGTTTGGGCCAGGGGAAGGCTAACTATGGCTACACCTTC.

This chain links TRBV7-9 with TRBJ2-1; D is unclear. CDR3 size: 13 residues. The V gene's germline CDR1 is SEHNR and CDR2 FQNEAQ (reference sequence). V gave up 5 bases and J gave up 7 bases, with 12 bases separating them. CDR3 loop: CASSRGNTNEQFF. The CDR3 bases are TGTGCCAGCAGCAGAGGAAACACGAATGAGCAGTTCTTC.